The 20 T cell receptor beta chains presented below share a single source sample, sequenced in a study of T cell responses to AZD1222 COVID-19 vaccine. Clones were sequenced by immunoSEQ multiplex PCR, and TCRdb holds only the in-frame ones, with some missing. Among over 150,000 clones listed, roughly 92% were seen once. The sample in question was peripheral blood, obtained on day 0 of AZD1222 vaccination. The receptors here all came from an adult in good health.

The V gene is TRBV18, the J gene TRBJ1-3; D is possibly TRBD1 (5 bases). This CDR3 is built from 15 residues. Germline V gene lookup returns CDR1 KGHSH and CDR2 LQKENI. V lost 2 bases to trimming and J lost 0 bases, with 8 bases between them. CDR3 loop: CASSPLQASGNTIYF. In DNA form, the CDR3 reads TGTGCCAGCTCACCATTACAGGCCTCTGGAAACACCATATATTTT.

This sequence joins TRBV9 and TRBJ1-6; weak D call: TRBD1 (5 bases). This CDR3 has 16 amino acids. Per germline, CDR1 SGDLS and CDR2 YYNGEE. The V and J ends lost 4 bases and 3 bases respectively, with 14 bases between them. Here the CDR3 reads CASSPRDRDYNSPLHF. The CDR3 nucleotides are TGTGCCAGCAGCCCCCGGGACCGCGACTATAATTCACCCCTCCACTTT.

The J gene is TRBJ2-7, the V gene TRBV7-9; TRBD2 might be the D (5 bases). The CDR3 consists of 15 residues. The V end lost 5 bases, the J end lost 0 bases, and 14 bases lay between the germline ends. The germline V gene encodes CDR1 SEHNR and CDR2 FQNEAQ (reference sequence). The CDR3 sequence: CASSPWTLSSYEQYF. In nucleotides, the CDR3 is TGTGCCAGCAGCCCCTGGACTCTTAGCTCCTACGAGCAGTACTTC.

This clone has a single count. V usage is TRBV5-1 and J usage is TRBJ1-6; 7 bases are a match to TRBD1. V trimming: 0 bases; J trimming: 10 bases; junction bases outside the gene matches: 7. Looked up from germline, CDR1 is SGHRS and CDR2 is YFSETQ. The CDR3 covers 15 residues. CDR3 nucleotide sequence: TGCGCCAGCAGCTTGGCCGGGCAGGGGGGATCACCCCTCCACTTT. This translates into CASSLAGQGGSPLHF.

The chain has TRBV10-3 and TRBJ2-7; tentatively, D is TRBD2 (6 bases). The CDR3 runs 15 residues. V dropped 6 bases and J dropped 1 base, with 16 bases sitting between them. Germline CDR1 reads ENHRY; CDR2 reads SYGVKD. The DNA of the CDR3 is TGTGCCATCAGGGGGACCGGGACTCGATCCTACGAGCAGTACTTC. This gives the protein CAIRGTGTRSYEQYF.

This chain links TRBV5-1 with TRBJ2-5; D gene uncertain. The germline V and J ends were trimmed by 1 base and 5 bases, with 6 bases remaining between them. CDR3 length equals 12 residues. Germline V CDR1 and CDR2: SGHRS, YFSETQ. In DNA, the CDR3 is TGCGCCAGCAGCTTGAGGGTTGAGACCCAGTACTTC. Translation: CASSLRVETQYF.

The rearrangement uses TRBV5-1 and TRBJ2-7; TRBD1 matches at 7 bases. Trimming removed 7 bases from V and 1 base from J; junction bases left unmatched: 5. This CDR3 has 13 amino acids. Germline loops: CDR1 SGHRS, CDR2 YFSETQ. This chain's CDR3 is CASRTGTSYEQYF. The CDR3 DNA follows: TGCGCCAGCCGGACAGGAACTTCCTACGAGCAGTACTTC.

This clone has only one observation. The DNA for the CDR3 is TGTGCCAGCAGCTTAGTGGGCAGGGTCGGGGGGCCTCAAGAGACCCAGTACTTC. This codes for CASSLVGRVGGPQETQYF. This chain connects TRBV7-2 to TRBJ2-5; D might be TRBD2 (7 bases). This CDR3 comprises 18 residues. V dropped 1 base and J dropped 2 bases, with 20 bases sitting between them. Germline V CDR1 and CDR2: SGHTA, FQGNSA.

The chain recombines TRBV7-6 with TRBJ2-3; 10 bases map to TRBD1. Per the germline V gene, CDR1 is SGHVS and CDR2 is FNYEAQ. After removal of 5 bases from V and 3 bases from J, the junction contained 8 bases not matched to a gene. The CDR3 contains 16 residues. CDR3 nucleotide sequence: TGTGCCAGCAGCCCGACGACAGGGGGCCTGACAGATACGCAGTATTTT. This codes for CASSPTTGGLTDTQYF. The whole variable domain, remainder taken from reference TRBV7-6 and TRBJ2-3, is GAGVSQSPRYKVTKRGQDVALRCDPISGHVSLYWYRQALGQGPEFLTYFNYEAQQDKSGLPNDRFSAERPEGSISTLTIQRTEQRDSAMYRCASSPTTGGLTDTQYFGPGTRLTVL.

This clone has more than one count but fewer than ten. V and J are TRBV6-1 and TRBJ2-7; 7 bases are shared with TRBD2. Germline-derived CDR1 and CDR2 are MNHNS and SASEGT. Unmatched junction bases numbered 5, after V lost 3 bases and J lost 0 bases. The CDR3 covers 15 residues. For the CDR3, the DNA is TGTGCCAGCAGTGACAGCGGGGCGAGCTCCTACGAGCAGTACTTC. As protein: CASSDSGASSYEQYF.

The V gene is TRBV30, the J gene TRBJ2-5; 9 nucleotides match TRBD1. CDR1 and CDR2 from the germline V gene are GTSNPN and SVGIG (reference sequence). The J segment lost 2 bases and the V segment lost 3 bases, leaving 4 bases of the junction unmatched. The CDR3 consists of 14 residues. The CDR3 coding sequence is TGTGCCTGGAGCCGGACAGGGGCACAAGAGACCCAGTACTTC. Protein product: CAWSRTGAQETQYF.

The chain joins TRBV9 to TRBJ1-2; 10 bases match TRBD1. This CDR3 spans 14 amino acids. Germline V CDR1 and CDR2: SGDLS, YYNGEE. Losses at the gene ends were 4 bases for V and 6 bases for J; bases not matched to a gene: 6. The CDR3 nucleotides read TGTGCCAGCAGCTACCTGACAGGGGGCCATGGCTACACCTTC. Amino acids: CASSYLTGGHGYTF.

The rearrangement links TRBV18 to TRBJ2-5; D unclear. Trimming shortened V by 3 bases and J by 4 bases, and 12 bases separated the two germline ends. CDR1 and CDR2 (germline): KGHSH, LQKENI. This CDR3 is built from 14 residues. The CDR3 region is CASSPPDHGETQYF. DNA of the CDR3: TGTGCCAGCTCACCCCCCGACCATGGAGAGACCCAGTACTTC.

The chain employs TRBV5-1 and TRBJ2-3; D unresolved. CDR3 length equals 14 residues. V dropped 4 bases and J dropped 1 base, with 10 bases sitting between them. CDR1 is SGHRS, CDR2 YFSETQ, per germline. The CDR3 sequence: CASSAVWGTDTQYF. CDR3 sequence (DNA): TGCGCCAGCAGCGCGGTATGGGGCACAGATACGCAGTATTTT.

The V and J genes are TRBV1 and TRBJ2-7; the D segment call TRBD2 is taken from the table without a DNA check. TRBV1 is a documented pseudogene. This CDR3 contains 21 residues. The CDR3 nucleotides read TGCACCAGCAGCCCCTCCTTCTTAAGAATAGCGGGGGTTCCCCTATCCTACGAGCAGTACTTC. Its protein is CTSSPSFLRIAGVPLSYEQYF.

This sequence joins TRBV27 and TRBJ1-2; the D gene is possibly TRBD1 (5 bases). The CDR3 covers 13 residues. V lost 6 bases and J 8 bases, leaving 16 bases between the germline ends. Germline V lookup: CDR1 MNHEY, CDR2 SMNVEV (reference sequence). In DNA form, the CDR3 reads TGTGCCAGCAGGAGGGGCAACGTCGGCGGCTACACCTTC. The encoded protein is CASRRGNVGGYTF.

The rearrangement links TRBV19 to TRBJ1-2; D perhaps matches TRBD1 (5 bases). V lost 1 base, J lost 4 bases, and 10 bases lay in between. The CDR3 spans 14 residues. The germline V gene has CDR1 LNHDA and CDR2 SQIVND (reference sequence). Written as DNA, the CDR3 is TGTGCCAGTAGTATAGGCGCTGGGGGCTATGGCTACACCTTC. Its translation is CASSIGAGGYGYTF.

The chain carries TRBV7-9 and TRBJ2-3; D ambiguous. V was cut by 3 bases and J by 6 bases, with 16 bases left in between. Per germline, CDR1 SEHNR and CDR2 FQNEAQ (reference sequence). This CDR3 region has 15 residues. Here the CDR3 reads CASSFGNLLTDTQYF. Written as DNA, the CDR3 is TGTGCCAGCAGCTTTGGTAACCTCCTCACCGATACGCAGTATTTT.

The chain uses TRBV11-2 and TRBJ1-1; 9 bases map to TRBD1. The germline V gene has CDR1 SGHAT and CDR2 FQNNGV. The CDR3 covers 15 residues. Trimming removed 4 bases from V and 4 bases from J; junction bases left unmatched: 7. CDR3 residues: CASSSTTGGFTEAFF. The CDR3 nucleotides read TGTGCCAGCAGCTCTACGACAGGGGGATTCACTGAAGCTTTCTTT.

This chain uses TRBV7-2 with TRBJ2-1; D perhaps matches TRBD2 (6 bases). Germline values: CDR1 SGHTA, CDR2 FQGNSA. This CDR3 has 15 residues. V was cut by 1 base and J by 8 bases, with 15 bases left in between. The CDR3 coding sequence is TGTGCCAGCAGCTTAGTGGCCAGGGTAGCGGATGAGCAGTTCTTC. As protein: CASSLVARVADEQFF.